The following is a TCR beta chain sequence with its context. The antigen is undetermined. The sorted Tregs were CD4+CD25+CD127-/low cells. Semi-nested PCR with Nested Universal Primer A followed constant-region reverse priming of full-length variable regions. TCRdb re-called the 5' RACE reads with MiXCR, one entry per CDR3 protein. This sample has 7,000 to 9,500 distinct CDR3 sequences, with roughly half found just once. Study-wide findings and caveats: Whole repertoires were not studied in the larger cohort, only one V-J beta rearrangement. Greatest tumor Treg TCR overlap was with tumor naive CD4+ cells. Tumor memory CD4+ T cell TCR gene usage was found to cluster with blood and lymph node memory CD4+ cells and with lymph node naive CD4+ cells.

This CDR3 is built from 15 residues. V gave up 2 bases and J gave up 1 base, with 12 bases separating them. Per the germline V gene, CDR1 is SGHTA and CDR2 is FQGNSA. What was sequenced was Tregs sorted from a lymph node. The receptor's source is a female donor with breast cancer. The rearrangement links TRBV7-2 to TRBJ2-7; D perhaps matches TRBD1 (5 bases). The CDR3 is CASSLPDRMSYEQYF. CDR3 DNA sequence: TGTGCCAGCAGCTTACCCGACAGAATGTCCTACGAGCAGTACTTC. Using reference TRBV7-2 and TRBJ2-7 for the parts outside the CDR3, the full variable domain is GAGVSQSPSNKVTEKGKDVELRCDPISGHTALYWYRQSLGQGLEFLIYFQGNSAPDKSGLPSDRFSAERTGGSVSTLTIQRTQQEDSAVYLCASSLPDRMSYEQYFGPGTRLTVT.